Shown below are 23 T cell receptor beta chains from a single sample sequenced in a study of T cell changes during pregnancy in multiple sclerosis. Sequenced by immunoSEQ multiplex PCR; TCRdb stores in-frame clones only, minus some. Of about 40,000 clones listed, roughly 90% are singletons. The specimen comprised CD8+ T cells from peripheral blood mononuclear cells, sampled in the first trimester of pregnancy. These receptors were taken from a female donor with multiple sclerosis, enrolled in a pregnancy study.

CDR3 sequence: CASSLRGAVRWETQYF. CDR3 coding DNA: TGTGCCAGTAGTCTCCGAGGAGCGGTCCGCTGGGAGACCCAGTACTTC. The rearrangement joins TRBV19 to TRBJ2-5; possibly TRBD2 for D (5 bases). Trimming cost V 5 bases and J 5 bases, with 21 bases left between them. Germline V gene lookup returns CDR1 LNHDA and CDR2 SQIVND (reference sequence). This CDR3 contains 16 residues.

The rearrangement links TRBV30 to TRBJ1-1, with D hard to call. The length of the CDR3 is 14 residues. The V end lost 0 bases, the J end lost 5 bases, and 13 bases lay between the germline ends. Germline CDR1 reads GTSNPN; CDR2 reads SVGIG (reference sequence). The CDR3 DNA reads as TGTGCCTGGAGTGTACTGAACAGTGGTACTGAAGCTTTCTTT. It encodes CAWSVLNSGTEAFF.

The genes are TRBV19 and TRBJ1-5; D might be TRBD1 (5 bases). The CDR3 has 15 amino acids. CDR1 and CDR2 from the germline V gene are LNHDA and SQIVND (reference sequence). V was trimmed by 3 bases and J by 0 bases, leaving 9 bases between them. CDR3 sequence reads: CASSIGGGSNQPQHF. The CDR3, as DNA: TGTGCCAGTAGTATTGGCGGGGGTAGCAATCAGCCCCAGCATTTT. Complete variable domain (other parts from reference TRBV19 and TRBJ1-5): DGGITQSPKYLFRKEGQNVTLSCEQNLNHDAMYWYRQDPGQGLRLIYYSQIVNDFQKGDIAEGYSVSREKKESFPLTVTSAQKNPTAFYLCASSIGGGSNQPQHFGDGTRLSIL.

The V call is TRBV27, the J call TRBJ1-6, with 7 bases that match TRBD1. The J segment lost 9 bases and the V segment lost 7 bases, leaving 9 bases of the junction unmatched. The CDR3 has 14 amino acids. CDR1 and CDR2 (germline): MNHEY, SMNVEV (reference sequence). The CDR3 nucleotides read TGTGCCAGCACCGAAACCGGGACAGCTTCACCCCTCCACTTT. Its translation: CASTETGTASPLHF.

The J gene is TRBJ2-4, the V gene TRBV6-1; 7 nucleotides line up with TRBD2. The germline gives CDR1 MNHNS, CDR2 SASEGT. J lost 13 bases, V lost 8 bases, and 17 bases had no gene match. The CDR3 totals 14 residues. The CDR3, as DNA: TGTGCCAGCCCTAAGGGCGGGGAGGGTGAGGGCCAGTACTTC. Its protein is CASPKGGEGEGQYF.

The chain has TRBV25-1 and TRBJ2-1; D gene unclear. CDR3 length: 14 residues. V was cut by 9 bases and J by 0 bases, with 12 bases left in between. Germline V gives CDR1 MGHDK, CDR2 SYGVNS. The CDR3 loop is CASQAQSSYNEQFF. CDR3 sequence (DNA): TGTGCCAGTCAGGCCCAAAGCTCCTACAATGAGCAGTTCTTC.

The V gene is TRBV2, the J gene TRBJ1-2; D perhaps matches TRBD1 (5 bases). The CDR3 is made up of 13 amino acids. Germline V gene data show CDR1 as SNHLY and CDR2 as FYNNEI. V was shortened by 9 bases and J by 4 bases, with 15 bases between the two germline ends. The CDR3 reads CARRDLPPYGYTF. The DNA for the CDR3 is TGTGCCAGAAGGGACTTGCCCCCCTATGGCTACACCTTC.

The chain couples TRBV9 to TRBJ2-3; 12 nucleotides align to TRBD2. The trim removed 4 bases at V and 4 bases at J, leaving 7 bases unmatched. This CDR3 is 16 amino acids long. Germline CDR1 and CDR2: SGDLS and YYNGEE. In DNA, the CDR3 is TGTGCCAGCAGCTCGAGACTAGCGGGGGTGTCAGATACGCAGTATTTT. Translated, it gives CASSSRLAGVSDTQYF.

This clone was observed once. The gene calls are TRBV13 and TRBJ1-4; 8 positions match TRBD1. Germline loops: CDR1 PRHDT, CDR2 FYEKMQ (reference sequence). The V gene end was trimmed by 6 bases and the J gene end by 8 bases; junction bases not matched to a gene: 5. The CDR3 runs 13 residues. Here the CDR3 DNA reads TGTGCCAGCAGTTTGGACAGGGAAGAAAAACTGTTTTTT. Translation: CASSLDREEKLFF.

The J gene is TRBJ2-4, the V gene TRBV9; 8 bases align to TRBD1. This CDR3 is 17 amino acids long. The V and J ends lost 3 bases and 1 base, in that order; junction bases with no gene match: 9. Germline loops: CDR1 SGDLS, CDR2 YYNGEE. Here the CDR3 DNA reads TGTGCCAGCAGCGGCCCGGGACAGGTCGGGGCCAAAAACATTCAGTACTTC. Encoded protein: CASSGPGQVGAKNIQYF.

The CDR3 nucleotides are TGTGCCAGCAGCTCCGGGAGATACGAGCAGTACTTC. Protein product: CASSSGRYEQYF. The rearrangement uses TRBV5-6 and TRBJ2-7, with D perhaps TRBD2 (6 bases). CDR1 is SGHDT and CDR2 is YYEEEE in the germline V gene. The CDR3 is made up of 12 amino acids. The V gene lost 3 bases and the J gene lost 4 bases, with 8 bases spanning the gap. Drawing the rest from reference TRBV5-6 and TRBJ2-7, the complete variable domain is DAGVTQSPTHLIKTRGQQVTLRCSPKSGHDTVSWYQQALGQGPQFIFQYYEEEERQRGNFPDRFSGHQFPNYSSELNVNALLLGDSALYLCASSSGRYEQYFGPGTRLTVT.

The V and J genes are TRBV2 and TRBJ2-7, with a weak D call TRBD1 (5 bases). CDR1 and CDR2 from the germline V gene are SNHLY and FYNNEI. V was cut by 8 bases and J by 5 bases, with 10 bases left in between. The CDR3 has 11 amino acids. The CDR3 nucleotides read TGTGCCAGCTCCACACAGGACGAGCAGTACTTC. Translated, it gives CASSTQDEQYF.

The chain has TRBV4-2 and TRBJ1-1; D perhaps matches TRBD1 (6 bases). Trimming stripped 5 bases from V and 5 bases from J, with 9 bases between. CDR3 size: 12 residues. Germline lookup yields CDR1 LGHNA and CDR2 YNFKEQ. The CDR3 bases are TGTGCCAGCAGCAAGGGGGTAACTGAAGCTTTCTTT. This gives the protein CASSKGVTEAFF.

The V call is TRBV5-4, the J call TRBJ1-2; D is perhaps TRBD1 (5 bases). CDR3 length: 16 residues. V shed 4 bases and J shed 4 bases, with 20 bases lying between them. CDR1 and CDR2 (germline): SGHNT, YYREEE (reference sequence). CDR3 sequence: CASSDEPQTATYGYTF. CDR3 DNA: TGTGCCAGCAGCGACGAGCCACAGACAGCTACCTATGGCTACACCTTC.

CDR3 protein: CASSISPRTGTAFF. Written as DNA, the CDR3 is TGTGCCAGTAGTATTAGTCCCCGGACAGGGACAGCTTTCTTT. The rearrangement uses TRBV19 and TRBJ1-1; 8 nucleotides line up with TRBD1. Per the germline V gene, CDR1 is LNHDA and CDR2 is SQIVND (reference sequence). The CDR3 length is 14 residues. With 3 bases clipped from V and 10 bases from J, the junction kept 10 bases outside the gene matches.

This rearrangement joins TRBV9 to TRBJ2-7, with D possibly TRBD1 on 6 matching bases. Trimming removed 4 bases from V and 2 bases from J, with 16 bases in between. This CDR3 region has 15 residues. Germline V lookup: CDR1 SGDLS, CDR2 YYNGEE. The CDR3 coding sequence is TGTGCCAGCAGCCCCTACCCGGGACAAGCCTACGAGCAGTACTTC. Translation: CASSPYPGQAYEQYF.

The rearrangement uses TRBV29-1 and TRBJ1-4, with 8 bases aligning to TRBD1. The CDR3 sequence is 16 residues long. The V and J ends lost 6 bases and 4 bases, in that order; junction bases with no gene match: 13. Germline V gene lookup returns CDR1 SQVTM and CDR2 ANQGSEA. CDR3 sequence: CSVGILDRDLNEKLFF. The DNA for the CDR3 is TGCAGCGTCGGCATTCTGGACAGGGATCTTAATGAAAAACTGTTTTTT.

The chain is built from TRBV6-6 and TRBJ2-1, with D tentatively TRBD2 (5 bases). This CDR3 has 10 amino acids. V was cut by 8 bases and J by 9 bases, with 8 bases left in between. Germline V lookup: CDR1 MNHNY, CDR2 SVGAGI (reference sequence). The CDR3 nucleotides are TGTGCCAGCGGCCGGGGTGAGCAGTTCTTC. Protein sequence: CASGRGEQFF.

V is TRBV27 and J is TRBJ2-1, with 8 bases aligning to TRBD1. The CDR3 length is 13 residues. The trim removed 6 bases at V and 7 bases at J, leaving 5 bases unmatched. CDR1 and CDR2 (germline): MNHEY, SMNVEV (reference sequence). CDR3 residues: CASSPDRGNEQFF. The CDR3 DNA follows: TGTGCCAGCAGCCCAGACAGGGGTAATGAGCAGTTCTTC.

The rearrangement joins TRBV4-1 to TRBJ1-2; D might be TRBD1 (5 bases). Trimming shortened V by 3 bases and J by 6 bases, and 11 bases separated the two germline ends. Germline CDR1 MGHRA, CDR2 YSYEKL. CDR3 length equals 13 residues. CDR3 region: CASSHLGGDGYTF. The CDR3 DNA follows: TGCGCCAGCAGCCACTTGGGGGGAGATGGCTACACCTTC.

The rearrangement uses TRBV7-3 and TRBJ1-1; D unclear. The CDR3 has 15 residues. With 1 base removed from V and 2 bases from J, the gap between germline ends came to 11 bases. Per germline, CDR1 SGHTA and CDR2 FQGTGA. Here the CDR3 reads CASSLMGGLNTEAFF. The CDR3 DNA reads TGTGCCAGCAGCTTAATGGGAGGGCTAAACACTGAAGCTTTCTTT.

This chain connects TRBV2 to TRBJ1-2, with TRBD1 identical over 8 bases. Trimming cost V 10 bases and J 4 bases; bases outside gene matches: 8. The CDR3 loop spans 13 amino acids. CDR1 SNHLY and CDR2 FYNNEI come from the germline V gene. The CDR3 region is CATLTGAPYGYTF. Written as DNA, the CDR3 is TGTGCCACCTTGACAGGGGCACCCTATGGCTACACCTTC.

CDR3 region: CASSQDSSGGHTGELFF. The CDR3 DNA sequence: TGTGCCAGCAGCCAAGATTCTAGCGGGGGGCACACCGGGGAGCTGTTTTTT. J is TRBJ2-2 and V is TRBV4-2; 11 bases line up with TRBD2. The germline gives CDR1 LGHNA, CDR2 YNFKEQ. J gave up 3 bases and V 0 bases, and 3 bases lay outside the gene matches. The CDR3 consists of 17 residues.